This T cell receptor beta chain originates from a study of blood T cell repertoires in COVID-19. In the original workflow: How many nucleated cells were present was estimated from reference gene primer amplification. Some clones are missing from TCRdb's copy, which holds only in-frame ones; the method was immunoSEQ multiplex PCR. Clonal size and the V and J genes are those of that table, whereas D and trimming came from the DNA. The sample holds over 450,000 clones, less than 90% seen once. This CDR3 region has 21 residues. The germline V gene has CDR1 SGHRS and CDR2 YFSETQ. Deletions cut 4 bases from V and 0 bases from J, with 30 bases between.

The rearrangement joins TRBV5-1 to TRBJ2-3; maybe TRBD2 (6 bases). Sequenced sample: peripheral blood. The TCR sequence derives from a woman in her 50s with COVID-19, enrolled during active disease. CDR3 protein: CASSLGLGEDSIRPSTDTQYF. CDR3 DNA: TGCGCCAGCAGCCTTGGACTGGGGGAGGATTCCATCCGTCCTAGCACAGATACGCAGTATTTT.